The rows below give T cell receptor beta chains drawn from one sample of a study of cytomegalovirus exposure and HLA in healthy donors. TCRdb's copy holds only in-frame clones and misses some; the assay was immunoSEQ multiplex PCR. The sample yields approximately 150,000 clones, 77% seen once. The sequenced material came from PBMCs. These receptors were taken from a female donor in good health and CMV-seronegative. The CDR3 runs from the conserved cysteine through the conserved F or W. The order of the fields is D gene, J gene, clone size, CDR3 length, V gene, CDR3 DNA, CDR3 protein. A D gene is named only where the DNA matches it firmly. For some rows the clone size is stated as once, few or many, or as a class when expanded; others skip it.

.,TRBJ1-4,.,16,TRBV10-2,TGCGCCAGCAGTGAGGGCAGGGTTGCAACTAATGAAAAACTGTTTTTT,CASSEGRVATNEKLFF
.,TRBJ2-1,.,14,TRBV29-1,TGCAGCGTTGAAGAACACCTAGCTGACAATGAGCAGTTCTTC,CSVEEHLADNEQFF
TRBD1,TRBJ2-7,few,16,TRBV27,TGTGCCAGCAGTTTCCTCGGACAGGGGGGGTACTACGAGCAGTACTTC,CASSFLGQGGYYEQYF
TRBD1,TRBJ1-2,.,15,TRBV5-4,TGTGCCAGCAGCTCAGAGGGGGCTGGTAACTATGGCTACACCTTC,CASSSEGAGNYGYTF
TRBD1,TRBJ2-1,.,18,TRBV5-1,TGCGCCAGCAGCTTGGGTACGTTACAGGGGAGATCCTACAATGAGCAGTTCTTC,CASSLGTLQGRSYNEQFF
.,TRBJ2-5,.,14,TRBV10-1,TGCGCCAGCAGTGAGTCTGGAGGGCGGGAGACCCAGTACTTC,CASSESGGRETQYF
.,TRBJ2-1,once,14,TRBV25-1,TGTGCCAGCAGTGTTTCGCCGGTTTACAATGAGCAGTTCTTC,CASSVSPVYNEQFF
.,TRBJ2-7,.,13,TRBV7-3,TGTGCCAGCAGCTCTCCGGGGTCCTACGAGCAGTACTTC,CASSSPGSYEQYF
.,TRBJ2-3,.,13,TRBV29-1,TGCAGCGTTGAAGGAGGAGGGACAGATACGCAGTATTTT,CSVEGGGTDTQYF
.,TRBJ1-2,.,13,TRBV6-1,TGTGCCAGCAGTTCGACATTCAGCTATGGCTACACCTTC,CASSSTFSYGYTF
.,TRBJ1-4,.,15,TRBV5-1,TGCGCCAGCAGCTTGGGTGGACAGAGTAATGAAAAACTGTTTTTT,CASSLGGQSNEKLFF
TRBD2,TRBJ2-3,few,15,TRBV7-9,TGTGCCAGCAGCCCGCCAGCGGGAGGGATAGATACGCAGTATTTT,CASSPPAGGIDTQYF